The following is a T cell receptor (beta chain) sequence with its context. Its antigen is unknown. V was shortened by 8 bases and J by 6 bases, with 15 bases between the two germline ends. The CDR3 loop spans 13 amino acids. TCR beta cDNA was reverse-transcribed from about 0.45 ug of total RNA. The reaction used a constant-region primer and ProtoScript II reverse transcriptase. Three-round nested multiplex PCR performed with slightly modified ARM-PCR produced the TCR beta libraries. A C-beta reverse primer was combined with TRBV1-TRBV30 forward primers in the first two PCR rounds, and each round had 10 cycles. TCRdb recomputed calls from the multiplex PCR reads with MiXCR, one row per CDR3 protein. Of 75,000 or so distinct CDR3 sequences in the sample, roughly three quarters were seen once. This entry belongs to a study of tumor-infiltrating lymphocytes in primary liver carcinoma. General observations from the study: Tumor tissue displayed a significantly greater top-250-clone fraction than blood (p = 0.039).

Without any cell sorting, about 18-30 mg of bulk tissue yielded co-extracted RNA and DNA. Each individual tumor supplied samples from five separate regions. What was sequenced was liver tumor tissue from sampling region 4. Subset given: tumor region T4, right-lateral pole. V usage is TRBV12-3 or TRBV12-4 and J usage is TRBJ2-3; the D gene could be TRBD1 or TRBD2 (5 bases each). The source is a man aged 40-55 years with primary liver carcinoma and hepatitis B virus infection. DNA for the CDR3: TGTGCCAGCTGGGACCCGAACACGGATACGCAGTATTTT. Translation: CASWDPNTDTQYF.